The text below deals with one T cell receptor (beta chain). Antigen specificity is unknown. The data were obtained in a study of response to subunit inactivated influenza vaccine. Findings and limits, study-wide: It was the authors' suggestion that each seasonal influenza vaccination recruits few new T cells.

Trimming removed 3 bases from V and 2 bases from J, with 7 bases in between. This CDR3 is 13 amino acids long. Germline V gene sequence: CDR1 DFQATT, CDR2 SNEGSKA (reference sequence). From the RT-PCR reads, TCRdb called clonotypes with MiXCR, one entry per CDR3 protein. This repertoire shows hundreds of thousands of distinct CDR3 sequences, 6% to 9% found once; its top ten account for 10% to 15%. Sequenced material: PBMCs from blood, taken roughly 24 months after vaccination. The TCR comes from a man between 50 and 69 years old who received an inactivated influenza vaccine. This chain connects TRBV20-1 to TRBJ1-4; D gene uncertain. The CDR3 spells CSASRSTNEKLFF. The CDR3 DNA is TGCAGTGCTAGCAGGTCTACTAATGAAAAACTGTTTTTT.